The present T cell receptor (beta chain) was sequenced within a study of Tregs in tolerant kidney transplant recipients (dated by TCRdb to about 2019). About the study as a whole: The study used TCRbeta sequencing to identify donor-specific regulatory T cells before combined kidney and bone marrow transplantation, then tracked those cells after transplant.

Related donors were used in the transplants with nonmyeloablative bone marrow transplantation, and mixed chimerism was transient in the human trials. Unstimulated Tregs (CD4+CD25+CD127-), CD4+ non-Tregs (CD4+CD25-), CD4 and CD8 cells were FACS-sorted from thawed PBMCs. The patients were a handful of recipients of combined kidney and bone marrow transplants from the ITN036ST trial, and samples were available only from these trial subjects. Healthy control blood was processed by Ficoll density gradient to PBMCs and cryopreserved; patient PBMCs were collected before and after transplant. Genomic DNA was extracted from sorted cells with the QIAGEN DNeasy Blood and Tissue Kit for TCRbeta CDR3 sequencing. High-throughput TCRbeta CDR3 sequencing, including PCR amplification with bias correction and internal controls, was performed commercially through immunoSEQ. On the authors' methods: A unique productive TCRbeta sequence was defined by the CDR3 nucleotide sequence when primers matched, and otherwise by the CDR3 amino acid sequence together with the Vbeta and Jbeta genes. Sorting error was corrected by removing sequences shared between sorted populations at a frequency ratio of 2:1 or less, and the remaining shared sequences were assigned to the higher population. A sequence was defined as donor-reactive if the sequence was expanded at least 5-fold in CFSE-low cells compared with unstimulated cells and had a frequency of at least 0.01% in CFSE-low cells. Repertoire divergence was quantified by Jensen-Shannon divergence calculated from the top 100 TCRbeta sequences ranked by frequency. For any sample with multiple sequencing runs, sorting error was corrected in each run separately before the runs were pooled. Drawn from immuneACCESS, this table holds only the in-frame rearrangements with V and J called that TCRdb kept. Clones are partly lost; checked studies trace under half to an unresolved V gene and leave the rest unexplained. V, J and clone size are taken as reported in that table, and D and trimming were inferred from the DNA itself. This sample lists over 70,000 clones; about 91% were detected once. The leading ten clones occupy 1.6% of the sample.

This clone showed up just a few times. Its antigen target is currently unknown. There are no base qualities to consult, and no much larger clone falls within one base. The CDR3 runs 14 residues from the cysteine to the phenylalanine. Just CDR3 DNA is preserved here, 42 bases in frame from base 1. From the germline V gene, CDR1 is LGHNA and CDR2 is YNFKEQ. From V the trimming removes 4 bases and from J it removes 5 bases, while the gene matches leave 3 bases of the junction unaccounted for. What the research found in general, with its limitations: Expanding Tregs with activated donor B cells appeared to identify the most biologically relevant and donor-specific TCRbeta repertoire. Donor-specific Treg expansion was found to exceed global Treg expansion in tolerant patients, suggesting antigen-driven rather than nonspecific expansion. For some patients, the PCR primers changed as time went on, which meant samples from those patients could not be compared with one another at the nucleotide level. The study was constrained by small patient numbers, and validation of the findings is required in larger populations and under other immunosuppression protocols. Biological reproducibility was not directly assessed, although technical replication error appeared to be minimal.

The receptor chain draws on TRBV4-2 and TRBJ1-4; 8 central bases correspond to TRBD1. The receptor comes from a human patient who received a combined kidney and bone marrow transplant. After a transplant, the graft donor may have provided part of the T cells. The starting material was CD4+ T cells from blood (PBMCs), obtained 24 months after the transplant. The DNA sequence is TGTGCCAGCAGCCCGGGACAGGTGAATGAAAAACTGTTTTTT. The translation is CASSPGQVNEKLFF.